This T cell receptor (beta chain) was identified in a study of T cells in Graves' hyperthyroidism and ophthalmopathy (dated by TCRdb to about 2019). In terms of the full investigation: Peripheral blood samples were taken at the time of initial diagnosis, prior to any treatment. To identify TCR V-J signatures that set the groups apart, the researchers used a discovery cohort of 100 or so patients, made up of under 45 with Graves' ophthalmopathy and around 58 with stable Graves' hyperthyroidism. Prospective prediction of ophthalmopathy was tested in an independent validation cohort consisting of some 19 hyperthyroidism patients and approximately 16 patients who later progressed to ophthalmopathy. The approximately 100 discovery patients were randomly divided into training and test sets at a 7:3 ratio. In roughly six Graves' hyperthyroidism patients, the study also compared T-cell repertoires from thyroid tissue with T-cell repertoires from blood. Once sampling was done, hyperthyroidism patients were given methimazole at a starting dose of 30 mg daily, whereas ophthalmopathy patients were given high-dose intravenous methylprednisolone. According to the paper, TCR Vbeta CDR3 sequencing was carried out on over 130 peripheral blood samples, which came from fewer than 50 ophthalmopathy, 70 to 80 hyperthyroidism and approximately 17 progressor patients.

The germline V gene (reference sequence) provides CDR1 DFQATT and CDR2 SNEGSKA. From cysteine to phenylalanine, the CDR3 is 15 amino acids long. Here the CDR3 DNA is all that survives: 45 bases in frame from base 1. Ends trimmed: V by 1 base, J by 3 bases; bases unmatched to a gene: 6. The TCR beta CDR3 regions were amplified from the RNA transcripts. The TCR CDR3 was subjected to a first round of RT-PCR using the HTBI primer set and the Qiagen OneStep RT-PCR kit. The libraries were constructed in a second round of multiplex PCR and then size-selected and purified. The libraries were sequenced on an Illumina HiSeq2000 using paired-end 100 bp reads. In the source study's methods: SOAPnuke was used to process the raw data, with reads discarded if the reads contained adapters or uncalled bases, had a mean Phred below 15, or lacked an exact constant-primer or identifier match. COPE v1.2.5 was used to merge the high-quality paired reads, and each unique nucleotide sequence was defined as a clonotype. Clonotypes were aligned to IMGT TRBV, TRBD and TRBJ reference segments using MiTCR v1.1. Only V-J combinations with frequency above 0.0001, covering roughly 99% of repertoires, were analysed. A TCS score was defined as the ratio of F50 (clonal expansion) to E x V (chaos), with BLOSUM62-based TCRdist applied between CDR3 peptides within each V-J. Welch's t-statistics and random forest reduced several hundred V-J features to 10 to 15, which were used in a naive Bayes classifier (R e1071). TCRdb reworked the public reads: Q25 trimming with fastp, MiXCR clone assembly, productive beta chains retained. Rows are combined by CDR3 protein, so each entry shows the most common genes and DNA. The authors' filters were not applied to this entry. The sample table shows roughly 530,000 distinct CDR3 sequences, and 15% to 20% are seen once. The ten largest clones represent roughly 15% of the sample.

Notes on this clonotype: This clone's antigen is unknown. No base quality values were provided; no much bigger clone lies one nucleotide off.

Overall results and qualifications from the work: In validation, progression to ophthalmopathy was predicted by the model with 70.59% sensitivity and 72% to 80% specificity, a median of approximately 6.5 months before onset. No statistical method was used to fix the sample size in advance, and group allocation was not hidden from the investigators. A model built on a 13 V-J signature distinguished ophthalmopathy from stable hyperthyroidism, reaching over 85% sensitivity and approximately 83% specificity in cross-validation and 80%/75% in testing. Most expanded thyroid clonotypes (frequency above 0.001) were also found in blood, which suggests that blood repertoires may mirror thyroid immune responses.

In the ophthalmopathy patients, disease was moderately to severely active, with a Clinical Activity Score of 3 or more, a NOSPECS grade of 4 or more, and a duration of less than 3 months. Patients with uncontrolled infections, other autoimmune diseases, pregnancy or lactation were excluded. Diagnoses were established on the basis of clinical symptoms, serum thyroxine and TRAb, thyroid ultrasound, and orbital computed tomography. PBMCs were separated from roughly 10 ml of fresh peripheral blood using Ficoll-Paque density gradient centrifugation. Total RNA was extracted with Trizol reagent, and quality was checked on an Agilent 2100 Bioanalyzer.

The chain is encoded by TRBV20-1 joined to TRBJ2-1; 7 bases in between match TRBD2. Sequenced material: blood. The TCR originated in a woman between 18 and 29 years old with Graves' ophthalmopathy. The bases read TGCAGTGCTAGAGTGGGGGAGGGTTACTACAATGAGCAGTTCTTC. This is translated as CSARVGEGYYNEQFF.